This entry features one TCR beta chain sequence. It was with random hexamers that about 0.45 to 1 ug RNA was reverse transcribed. An immunoSEQ multiplex PCR amplified TCR beta CDR3 over 54 Vbeta and 13 Jbeta. TCRdb called the immunoSEQ multiplex PCR reads again in MiXCR, with one record for every CDR3 protein. There are around 270,000 distinct CDR3 sequences in the sample; around 91% occur only once, and 0.18% lies in the top ten. The data were taken from a study of CD8 T cells in Susac syndrome. Germline loops: CDR1 SGHRS, CDR2 YFSETQ. Trimming removed 5 bases at V and 4 bases at J, with 10 bases between. The CDR3 loop spans 13 amino acids. Stable or active relapsing-remitting multiple sclerosis, untreated and meeting revised McDonald criteria, defined the controls. TEMRA cells were FACS-enriched, unlike CD8+ and CD4+ T cells, which were negatively isolated.

The chain has TRBV5-1 and TRBJ2-1; D is unresolved. The TCR comes from a human donor with multiple sclerosis. The specimen sequenced was CD8+ T cells from PBMCs. The CDR3 DNA is TGCGCCAGCAGGATCCGCGTATACAATGAGCAGTTCTTC. The encoded protein is CASRIRVYNEQFF.